This TCR beta chain appears in the sequencing data of a study of blood T cell repertoires in COVID-19. Germline V gene lookup returns CDR1 SGHTA and CDR2 FQGNSA. V dropped 5 bases and J dropped 7; count of bases not matched to a gene: 6. CDR3 length: 15 residues. Original processing notes: Reference gene primer amplification yielded estimated nucleated cell counts. Repertoires were generated with immunoSEQ multiplex PCR, while TCRdb's copy carries only in-frame clones and drops some. V and J calls and clone size come straight from that table; D and trimming were deduced from the DNA. The sample carries around 370,000 clones, 85% to 90% recorded once.

This receptor was identified in a man between 18 and 35 years old with active or convalescent COVID-19. This chain links TRBV7-2 with TRBJ1-6; 9 bases line up with TRBD1. Sequencing used peripheral blood. The CDR3: CASSLGTGWNSPLHF. DNA for the CDR3: TGTGCCAGCAGCCTAGGGACAGGGTGGAATTCACCCCTCCACTTT.